Here is one TCR beta chain with its context. Its antigen is currently unknown. CDR1 DFQATT and CDR2 SNEGSKA come from the germline V gene (reference sequence). J was trimmed by 2 bases and V by 7 bases; bases with no gene match: 5. CDR3 length: 13 residues. These data come from a study of CD8 T cells in ankylosing spondylitis. Broader study findings: Reportedly, disease-linked clones are significantly enriched in ankylosing spondylitis patients' matched synovial fluid.

TCRdb independently ran MiXCR on the 5' RACE reads; one entry per CDR3 protein. The repertoire holds fewer than 350,000 distinct CDR3 sequences, with around a tenth as singletons. The V and J genes are TRBV20-1 and TRBJ2-7, with 10 bases that match TRBD1. Sample: blood, either unsorted or a sorted T cell fraction (not recorded which). This TCR came from a female donor with ankylosing spondylitis or in good health (not recorded which). The CDR3 is CSGGQGITYEQYF. The CDR3 coding sequence is TGCAGTGGGGGACAGGGGATAACCTACGAGCAGTACTTC.